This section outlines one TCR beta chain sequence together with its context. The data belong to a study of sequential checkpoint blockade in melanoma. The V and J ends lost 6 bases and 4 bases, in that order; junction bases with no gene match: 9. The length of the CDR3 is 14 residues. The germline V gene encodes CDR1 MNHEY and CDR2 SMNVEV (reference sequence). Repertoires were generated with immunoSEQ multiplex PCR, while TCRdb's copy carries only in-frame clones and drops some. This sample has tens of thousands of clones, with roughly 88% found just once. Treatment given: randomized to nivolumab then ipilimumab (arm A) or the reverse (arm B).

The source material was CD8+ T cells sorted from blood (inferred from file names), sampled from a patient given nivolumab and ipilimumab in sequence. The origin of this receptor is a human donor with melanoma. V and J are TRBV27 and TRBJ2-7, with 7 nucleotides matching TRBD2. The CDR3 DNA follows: TGTGCCAGCAGGGGGGGGGTTCGCCCGTACGAGCAGTACTTC. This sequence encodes CASRGGVRPYEQYF.